This T cell receptor (beta chain) was observed in a study of CD8+CD57+ T cells in acquired aplastic anemia. About the study: Roughly 3 ug was the average amount of DNA from sorted CD4+ and CD8+ cells. Study-level findings and limits: No significant patient-versus-control difference appeared in CD8+ Simpson's diversity. Patients and controls shared approximately 30 CD8+ CDR3 sequences, highly expressed in patients.

The CDR3 runs 15 residues. In germline, CDR1 is SGDLS, CDR2 YYNGEE. Sequencing was done on patients that had shown CD8+CD57+ cell expansion by flow cytometry. Everyone among the patients had severe acquired aplastic anemia. TCR beta VDJ combinations and CDR3 sequences were profiled from genomic DNA. TCRdb reprocessed the reads via MiXCR and lists one record per CDR3 protein. The repertoire has around 200,000 distinct CDR3 sequences, 65% of them found once; the top ten carry around 50%. A remark on this clonotype: Its specificity is not known. The junction departs from the called germline gene at one end, perhaps through a read error.

The TCR comes from a human donor with aplastic anemia. The material sequenced was sorted CD4+, CD8+, or CD8+CD57+ T cells (not recorded which) from PBMCs. The chain has TRBV9 and TRBJ2-7; 9 bases are shared with TRBD1. The CDR3 coding sequence is TGCGCCAGCAGTGAGTTCGGGACAGGGTCCTACGAGCAGTACTTC. Translated, it gives CASSEFGTGSYEQYF.